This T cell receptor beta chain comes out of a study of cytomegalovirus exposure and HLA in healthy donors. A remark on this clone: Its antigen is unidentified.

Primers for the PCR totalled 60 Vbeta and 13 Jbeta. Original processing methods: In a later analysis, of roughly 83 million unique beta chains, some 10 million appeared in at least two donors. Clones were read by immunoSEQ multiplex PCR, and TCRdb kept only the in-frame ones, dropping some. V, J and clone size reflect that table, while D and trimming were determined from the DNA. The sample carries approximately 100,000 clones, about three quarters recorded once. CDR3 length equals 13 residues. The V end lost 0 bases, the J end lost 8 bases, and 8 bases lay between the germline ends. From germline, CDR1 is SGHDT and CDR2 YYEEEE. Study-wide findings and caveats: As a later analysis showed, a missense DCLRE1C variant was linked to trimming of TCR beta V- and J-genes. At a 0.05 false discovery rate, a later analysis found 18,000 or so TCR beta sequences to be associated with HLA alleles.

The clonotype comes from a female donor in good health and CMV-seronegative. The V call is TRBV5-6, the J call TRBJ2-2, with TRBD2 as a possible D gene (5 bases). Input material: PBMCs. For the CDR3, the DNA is TGTGCCAGCAGCTTGGGGACTCTGGGGGAGCTGTTTTTT. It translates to CASSLGTLGELFF.